Each of the 28 T cell receptor beta chains below was sequenced from the same sample in a study of cytomegalovirus exposure and HLA in healthy donors. A multiplex PCR was run with 60 Vbeta primers and 13 Jbeta primers. Assay used: immunoSEQ multiplex PCR; TCRdb lists only in-frame clones, some missing. Among some 150,000 clones listed, approximately 73% were seen once. The sequenced material came from PBMCs. Receptor source: a human donor in good health.

This clone has a single count. J is TRBJ1-3 and V is TRBV4-1; TRBD1 matches 10 bases. V lost 4 bases to trimming and J lost 2 bases; unmatched junction nucleotides: 11. CDR1 is MGHRA, CDR2 YSYEKL, per germline. The length of the CDR3 is 18 residues. CDR3 region: CASSPAPGTGAAGNTIYF. The CDR3 coding sequence is TGCGCCAGCAGCCCCGCCCCCGGGACAGGGGCCGCTGGAAACACCATATATTTT.

J is TRBJ2-3 and V is TRBV6-4; TRBD2 might be the D (6 bases). Trimming shortened V by 4 bases and J by 7 bases, and 18 bases separated the two germline ends. The CDR3 runs to 15 residues. CDR1 is MRHNA, CDR2 SNTAGT, per germline. The CDR3 sequence: CASSVETGGWNTQYF. The CDR3 bases are TGTGCCAGCAGTGTGGAAACAGGAGGGTGGAATACGCAGTATTTT.

The V gene is TRBV9, the J gene TRBJ2-1; 7 bases align to TRBD2. There are 15 residues in the CDR3. The germline CDR1 and CDR2 sequences are SGDLS and YYNGEE. V shed 1 base and J 0 bases; nucleotides not matched to a gene: 1. The CDR3 sequence is CASSVRTSSYNEQFF. The CDR3 DNA follows: TGTGCCAGCAGCGTACGGACTAGCTCCTACAATGAGCAGTTCTTC.

Details on this clone: A junction boundary mismatches the germline segment, possibly from a read error. The chain joins TRBV7-9 to TRBJ1-1, with D unclear. CDR3 length: 12 residues. In germline, CDR1 is SEHNR, CDR2 FQNEAQ (reference sequence). CDR3 in amino acids: CSSSHRNTEAFF. The CDR3 DNA reads as TGTTCCAGCAGCCACAGAAACACTGAAGCTTTCTTT. The whole variable domain, filled in from reference TRBV7-9 and TRBJ1-1, reads DTGVSQNPRHKITKRGQNVTFRCDPISEHNRLYWYRQTLGQGPEFLTYFQNEAQLEKSRLLSDRFSAERPKGSFSTLEIQRTEQGDSAMYLCSSSHRNTEAFFGQGTRLTVV.

This clone was recorded once. The chain links TRBV27 to TRBJ2-7, with TRBD2 as a possible D gene (5 bases). Germline V gene lookup returns CDR1 MNHEY and CDR2 SMNVEV (reference sequence). This CDR3 is 13 amino acids long. The ends were cut back, 6 bases at V and 0 bases at J, with 9 bases in the middle. Written as DNA, the CDR3 is TGTGCCAGCAGCAACGGGGTCTCCTACGAGCAGTACTTC. Translating it yields CASSNGVSYEQYF.

The V gene is TRBV9, the J gene TRBJ2-2; D is unclear. Germline V gene lookup returns CDR1 SGDLS and CDR2 YYNGEE. Deletions cut 3 bases from V and 6 bases from J, with 6 bases between. The CDR3 covers 12 residues. The CDR3 reads CASSAGAGELFF. CDR3 bases: TGTGCCAGCAGCGCCGGAGCCGGGGAGCTGTTTTTT.

This clone was found once. V gene TRBV29-1 combines with J gene TRBJ2-7; 8 bases match TRBD1. V shed 0 bases and J 5 bases; nucleotides not matched to a gene: 15. Per germline, CDR1 SQVTM and CDR2 ANQGSEA. The CDR3 has 17 residues. The CDR3 sequence: CSVEDRGGRGREDEQYF. The DNA for the CDR3 is TGCAGCGTTGAAGATCGAGGGGGCAGGGGGCGGGAAGACGAGCAGTACTTC.

This sequence joins TRBV30 and TRBJ1-1, with D uncertain. The CDR3 is made up of 14 amino acids. Germline CDR1 is GTSNPN and CDR2 is SVGIG (reference sequence). With 4 bases removed from V and 1 base from J, the gap between germline ends came to 13 bases. CDR3 protein: CAWTPNYRNTEAFF. The CDR3 DNA reads TGTGCCTGGACACCTAACTATAGGAACACTGAAGCTTTCTTT.

This chain joins TRBV9 and TRBJ1-3; 9 bases line up with TRBD1. CDR1 and CDR2 (germline): SGDLS, YYNGEE. Germline trimming cut 4 bases from V and 0 bases from J; bases unmatched to any gene: 5. CDR3 size: 16 residues. In nucleotides, the CDR3 is TGTGCCAGCAGCAGGACAGGGGCGTTCTCTGGAAACACCATATATTTT. Amino acid sequence: CASSRTGAFSGNTIYF. Variable domain in full (rest from reference TRBV9 and TRBJ1-3): DSGVTQTPKHLITATGQRVTLRCSPRSGDLSVYWYQQSLDQGLQFLIQYYNGEERAKGNILERFSAQQFPDLHSELNLSSLELGDSALYFCASSRTGAFSGNTIYFGEGSWLTVV.

The rearrangement uses TRBV7-6 and TRBJ2-1; D might be TRBD2 (6 bases). The length of the CDR3 is 14 residues. V lost 3 bases and J 15 bases, leaving 21 bases between the germline ends. Germline CDR1 is SGHVS and CDR2 is FNYEAQ. As DNA, the CDR3 is TGTGCCAGCAGCTTGGACGCGGGAAGGATGGGGTTGTTCTTC. Protein: CASSLDAGRMGLFF.

V is TRBV14 and J is TRBJ1-2, with 7 bases fitting TRBD1. Germline CDR1 SGHDN, CDR2 FVKESK. The CDR3 runs 14 residues. J was trimmed by 8 bases and V by 3 bases; bases with no gene match: 9. The CDR3 region has the DNA TGTGCCAGCAGCCAGAACAGGGGCCCTGGGGGCTACACCTTC. It translates to CASSQNRGPGGYTF. Based on the CDR3 plus reference TRBV14 and TRBJ1-2, the full variable domain is EAGVTQFPSHSVIEKGQTVTLRCDPISGHDNLYWYRRVMGKEIKFLLHFVKESKQDESGMPNNRFLAERTGGTYSTLKVQPAELEDSGVYFCASSQNRGPGGYTFGSGTRLTVV.

This clone has only one observation. This chain uses TRBV5-4 with TRBJ2-5, with D tentatively TRBD2 (6 bases). The CDR3 has 14 amino acids. CDR1 is SGHNT and CDR2 is YYREEE in the germline V gene (reference sequence). The V end was cut by 3 bases, the J end by 2 bases, with 11 bases between. The CDR3: CASSWGVGQETQYF. In nucleotides, the CDR3 is TGTGCCAGCAGCTGGGGGGTAGGACAAGAGACCCAGTACTTC. Using reference TRBV5-4 and TRBJ2-5 for the parts outside the CDR3, the full variable domain is ETGVTQSPTHLIKTRGQQVTLRCSSQSGHNTVSWYQQALGQGPQFIFQYYREEENGRGNFPPRFSGLQFPNYSSELNVNALELDDSALYLCASSWGVGQETQYFGPGTRLLVL.

The chain recombines TRBV9 with TRBJ2-1; 7 nucleotides agree with TRBD2. CDR3 length: 15 amino acids. CDR1 SGDLS and CDR2 YYNGEE come from the germline V gene. The V and J ends lost 0 bases and 2 bases, in that order; junction bases with no gene match: 2. CDR3 coding DNA: TGTGCCAGCAGCGTAGATAGCGGGCCCTACAATGAGCAGTTCTTC. It specifies CASSVDSGPYNEQFF.

This sequence joins TRBV5-8 and TRBJ2-7; D is possibly TRBD2 (5 bases). The CDR3 is 14 residues long. In germline, CDR1 is SGHTS, CDR2 YDEGEE. The V and J ends lost 4 bases and 6 bases respectively, with 17 bases between them. Written as DNA, the CDR3 is TGTGCCAGCAGCCCAGGACTGTCGGCCTCCGAGCAGTACTTC. This sequence encodes CASSPGLSASEQYF.

The sample holds a few counts of this clone. J is TRBJ2-3 and V is TRBV5-4; TRBD2 aligns across 8 bases. Germline V gene lookup returns CDR1 SGHNT and CDR2 YYREEE (reference sequence). The J segment lost 4 bases and the V segment lost 4 bases, leaving 8 bases of the junction unmatched. This CDR3 is built from 15 residues. The CDR3 loop is CASSPGGNVADTQYF. The CDR3 nucleotides read TGTGCCAGCAGCCCGGGGGGGAACGTGGCAGATACGCAGTATTTT.

This clone appeared a few times. The chain links TRBV6-6 to TRBJ2-1; D possibly corresponds to TRBD2 (5 bases). From germline, CDR1 is MNHNY and CDR2 SVGAGI (reference sequence). Trimming removed 0 bases from V and 5 bases from J, with 11 bases in between. The CDR3 loop spans 15 amino acids. CDR3 DNA sequence: TGTGCCAGCAGTTACTCATCTGCCGGGAACAATGAGCAGTTCTTC. Its translation: CASSYSSAGNNEQFF.

This chain connects TRBV30 to TRBJ1-4, with 7 bases lining up with TRBD1. Germline loops: CDR1 GTSNPN, CDR2 SVGIG (reference sequence). Trimming took 3 bases from V and 8 from J; bases not matched to a gene: 6. The CDR3 loop spans 13 amino acids. The CDR3 loop reads CAWRGRGEEKLFF. In nucleotides, the CDR3 is TGTGCCTGGAGGGGCAGGGGGGAGGAAAAACTGTTTTTT.

V gene TRBV5-1 combines with J gene TRBJ2-1; 7 bases line up with TRBD2. The CDR3 extends over 15 amino acids. The V gene end was trimmed by 0 bases and the J gene end by 2 bases; junction bases not matched to a gene: 2. Germline V gene sequence: CDR1 SGHRS, CDR2 YFSETQ. The CDR3 nucleotides are TGCGCCAGCAGCTTGGAAGGGACTACCTACAATGAGCAGTTCTTC. Translated, it gives CASSLEGTTYNEQFF.

V usage is TRBV11-3 and J usage is TRBJ1-2; TRBD1 matches 7 bases. CDR3 length: 16 amino acids. Germline assignment: CDR1 SGHNT and CDR2 YENEEA. V lost 5 bases to trimming and J lost 8 bases; unmatched junction nucleotides: 17. The CDR3 spells CASSTGQGGFFIGYTF. The CDR3 nucleotides are TGTGCCAGCAGCACAGGGCAGGGGGGCTTCTTCATCGGCTACACCTTC.

The chain combines TRBV11-2 with TRBJ1-3; D is ambiguous. Germline V CDR1 and CDR2: SGHAT, FQNNGV. The CDR3 sequence is 14 residues long. V lost 6 bases to trimming and J lost 0 bases, with 9 bases between them. For the CDR3, the DNA is TGTGCCAGCAGAGACATGAGCTCTGGAAACACCATATATTTT. This translates into CASRDMSSGNTIYF.

This chain links TRBV27 with TRBJ2-2, with a possible D match to TRBD2 (6 bases). Germline V lookup: CDR1 MNHEY, CDR2 SMNVEV (reference sequence). The V end was cut by 1 base, the J end by 0 bases, with 6 bases between. The CDR3 runs to 15 residues. This CDR3 reads CASSLWDSNTGELFF. In DNA, the CDR3 is TGTGCCAGCAGTTTATGGGACTCGAACACCGGGGAGCTGTTTTTT.

The chain combines TRBV2 with TRBJ1-2; D gene unclear. Germline values: CDR1 SNHLY, CDR2 FYNNEI. The CDR3 runs to 12 residues. The V gene lost 4 bases and the J gene lost 7 bases, with 10 bases spanning the gap. The CDR3 DNA is TGTGCCAGCAGTGTCGAGGGCTCTGGCTACACCTTC. Translating gives CASSVEGSGYTF.

The chain links TRBV19 to TRBJ1-1; no clear D. Trimming took off 0 bases at V and 4 bases at J, with 9 bases between the two ends. Per the germline V gene, CDR1 is LNHDA and CDR2 is SQIVND (reference sequence). The CDR3 runs to 14 residues. The CDR3 loop is CASSIEFPSTEAFF. The CDR3 nucleotides are TGTGCCAGTAGTATAGAATTCCCCTCCACTGAAGCTTTCTTT. Supplemented by reference TRBV19 and TRBJ1-1, the full variable domain reads DGGITQSPKYLFRKEGQNVTLSCEQNLNHDAMYWYRQDPGQGLRLIYYSQIVNDFQKGDIAEGYSVSREKKESFPLTVTSAQKNPTAFYLCASSIEFPSTEAFFGQGTRLTVV.

This chain's CDR3 is CASSQAGLAGVRTGELFF. The CDR3 nucleotides read TGCGCCAGCAGCCAAGCGGGACTAGCGGGAGTACGGACCGGGGAGCTGTTTTTT. J is TRBJ2-2 and V is TRBV4-1; 14 nucleotides agree with TRBD2. V lost 1 base and J lost 5; bases outside the gene matches: 6. CDR3 size: 18 residues. CDR1 is MGHRA and CDR2 is YSYEKL in the germline V gene.

The table lists this clone with a count of one. This chain links TRBV2 with TRBJ2-7; no firm D call. Per the germline V gene, CDR1 is SNHLY and CDR2 is FYNNEI. V was clipped by 3 bases and J by 7 bases, with 7 bases between them. CDR3 length: 11 amino acids. CDR3: CASSEGQEQYF. The CDR3 region has the DNA TGTGCCAGCAGTGAGGGCCAAGAGCAGTACTTC.

The chain combines TRBV5-1 with TRBJ2-7, with 10 bases matching TRBD2. V dropped 0 bases and J dropped 2; count of bases not matched to a gene: 2. This CDR3 is built from 15 residues. Germline V CDR1 and CDR2: SGHRS, YFSETQ. The CDR3 is CASSLASGGPYEQYF. In DNA, the CDR3 is TGCGCCAGCAGCTTGGCTAGCGGGGGTCCCTACGAGCAGTACTTC. Using reference TRBV5-1 and TRBJ2-7 for the parts outside the CDR3, the full variable domain is KAGVTQTPRYLIKTRGQQVTLSCSPISGHRSVSWYQQTPGQGLQFLFEYFSETQRNKGNFPGRFSGRQFSNSRSEMNVSTLELGDSALYLCASSLASGGPYEQYFGPGTRLTVT.

This clone was detected only a few times. The chain recombines TRBV13 with TRBJ2-3, with a weak D call TRBD1 (6 bases). The germline V gene encodes CDR1 PRHDT and CDR2 FYEKMQ (reference sequence). This CDR3 comprises 14 residues. The germline V and J ends were trimmed by 6 bases and 1 base, with 11 bases remaining between them. The CDR3 sequence: CASRQGEGTDTQYF. The CDR3 nucleotides are TGTGCCAGCAGACAGGGCGAGGGCACAGATACGCAGTATTTT. Complete variable domain (other parts from reference TRBV13 and TRBJ2-3): AAGVIQSPRHLIKEKRETATLKCYPIPRHDTVYWYQQGPGQDPQFLISFYEKMQSDKGSIPDRFSAQQFSDYHSELNMSSLELGDSALYFCASRQGEGTDTQYFGPGTRLTVL.

The chain uses TRBV9 and TRBJ2-1, with 10 bases lining up with TRBD2. Germline CDR1 reads SGDLS; CDR2 reads YYNGEE. V shed 4 bases and J 2 bases; nucleotides not matched to a gene: 3. CDR3 length: 15 amino acids. In DNA form, the CDR3 reads TGTGCCAGCAGCTCAAGCGGGGGGGCCTACAATGAGCAGTTCTTC. Amino acids: CASSSSGGAYNEQFF.